Following are 9 T cell receptor beta chains from one sample sequenced in a study of T-cell memory formation after mild COVID-19. One entry per CDR3 protein, called by TCRdb with MiXCR from the 5' RACE reads. The sample holds about 350,000 distinct CDR3 sequences; 13% to 15% are singletons and the top ten take about 22%. The source material was PBMCs or a T cell subset sorted from them (not recorded which). Every receptor here comes from a young man who had mild COVID-19 (a few samples of this study predate the infection). Cell type and time point are not known.

This clonotype was counted between two and nine times. This chain links TRBV27 with TRBJ1-2, with D unresolved. Trimming took 5 bases from V and 3 from J, leaving 13 bases between them. From germline, CDR1 is MNHEY and CDR2 SMNVEV (reference sequence). The CDR3 is 14 amino acids. The CDR3 reads CASSPYGVDYGYTF. CDR3 nucleotide sequence: TGTGCCAGCAGTCCTTATGGGGTGGACTATGGCTACACCTTC.

The chain recombines TRBV25-1 with TRBJ2-2, with D unresolved. Germline CDR1 and CDR2: MGHDK and SYGVNS. Trimming cost V 8 bases and J 5 bases, with 15 bases left between them. This CDR3 spans 14 amino acids. CDR3 bases: TGTGCCAGCGGGTGGGGAAGTGGAACCGGGGAGCTGTTTTTT. Translated: CASGWGSGTGELFF. Full variable domain (rest looked up from reference TRBV25-1 and TRBJ2-2): EADIYQTPRYLVIGTGKKITLECSQTMGHDKMYWYQQDPGMELHLIHYSYGVNSTEKGDLSSESTVSRIRTEHFPLTLESARPSHTSQYLCASGWGSGTGELFFGEGSRLTVL.

This clonotype was found many times. In DNA, the CDR3 is TGTGCCAGCAGACTCTCGGGGGCAGAGACCCAGTACTTC. Translation: CASRLSGAETQYF. The chain couples TRBV12-3 or TRBV12-4 to TRBJ2-5; D might be TRBD1 or TRBD2, each matching 6 bases. CDR3 length: 13 amino acids. The germline V and J ends were trimmed by 6 bases and 4 bases, with 12 bases remaining between them.

This chain joins TRBV5-1 and TRBJ2-7; the D is unclear. The germline gives CDR1 SGHRS, CDR2 YFSETQ. This CDR3 has 13 residues. V was trimmed by 0 bases and J by 6 bases, leaving 10 bases between them. The CDR3 bases are TGCGCCAGCAGCTTGGAAGGCTATTCCGAGCAGTACGTC. Protein sequence: CASSLEGYSEQYV.

This clonotype turned up a few times. The chain combines TRBV10-3 with TRBJ1-1; tentative D call: TRBD1 (5 bases). This CDR3 comprises 15 residues. V was trimmed by 10 bases and J by 1 base, leaving 19 bases between them. The germline V gene encodes CDR1 ENHRY and CDR2 SYGVKD. Here the CDR3 reads CATAPSGTENTEAFF. The CDR3 bases are TGTGCCACCGCGCCCTCCGGGACTGAGAACACTGAAGCTTTCTTT.

V and J are TRBV28 and TRBJ1-5; no clear D. CDR1 is MDHEN, CDR2 SYDVKM, per germline. V was cut by 5 bases and J by 3 bases, with 5 bases left in between. The CDR3 is 12 residues long. CDR3 DNA: TGTGCCAGCAGTATAGTCAATCAGCCCCAGCATTTT. Translation gives CASSIVNQPQHF.

This clonotype occurred a few times. The rearrangement uses TRBV6-5 and TRBJ1-1; 10 bases map to TRBD1. V lost 2 bases to trimming and J lost 5 bases; unmatched junction nucleotides: 5. The CDR3 consists of 15 residues. Germline V gene sequence: CDR1 MNHEY, CDR2 SVGAGI. The CDR3: CASSYAGTGVTEAFF. The DNA for the CDR3 is TGTGCCAGCAGTTACGCCGGGACAGGGGTGACTGAAGCTTTCTTT.

J is TRBJ1-5 and V is TRBV6-2 or TRBV6-3; no clear D. Germline CDR1 reads MNHEY; CDR2 reads SVGEGT. V was clipped by 4 bases and J by 7 bases, with 11 bases between them. There are 13 residues in the CDR3. The chain's CDR3 is CASSLLAIQPQHF. CDR3 coding DNA: TGTGCCAGCAGTTTGTTAGCAATCCAGCCCCAGCATTTT.

The chain carries TRBV4-1 and TRBJ1-2; D gene uncertain. Germline lookup yields CDR1 MGHRA and CDR2 YSYEKL. There are 15 residues in the CDR3. V was cut by 4 bases and J by 8 bases, with 20 bases left in between. DNA for the CDR3: TGCGCCAGCAGCCGAGAAGGGCAGTCGTTTAGGGGCTACACCTTC. Translating gives CASSREGQSFRGYTF.